This T cell receptor (beta chain) is from a study of T cell responses to AZD1222 COVID-19 vaccine. Study-wide findings and caveats: Only five or six people who got AZD1222 tested seropositive at baseline. CD4 TCRs associated with vaccination spanned spike, dominating at 160-218 and 743-854. Clonal diversity was possibly underestimated; the donors were predominantly white British and more often female.

A remark on this clone: Its antigen is unidentified.

Produced via immunoSEQ multiplex PCR; TCRdb's table is partial and in-frame only. In the table there are under 100,000 clones, 89% of which are singletons. CDR1 and CDR2 (germline): SGHVS, FNYEAQ. CDR3 length: 13 amino acids. V was trimmed by 1 base and J by 4 bases, leaving 7 bases between them. This chain connects TRBV7-6 to TRBJ1-1; D gene uncertain. The clonotype was recovered from an adult who received the AZD1222 COVID-19 vaccine. This sample comprised peripheral blood, obtained 28 days after the second AZD1222 dose. CDR3 DNA sequence: TGTGCCAGCAGCTTAGGATACCCCACTGAAGCTTTCTTT. Translated, it gives CASSLGYPTEAFF.